This entry describes one TCR beta chain. Germline-derived CDR1 and CDR2 are DFQATT and SNEGSKA (reference sequence). The CDR3 runs 15 residues. TRB amplification used roughly 250 ng of peripheral blood genomic DNA. TRB rearrangements were amplified by touch-down multiplex PCR with mixed TRB-A/B primers. Using the multiplex PCR reads, TCRdb records one entry per CDR3 protein without DNA. The sample table sets out some 5,500 distinct CDR3 sequences. The sample belongs to a study of T cell clusters in autoimmune cytopenias. These data are also associated with another study on T cell repertoires in aging, cancer and after chemotherapy.

Source material: peripheral blood. The clonotype comes from a human donor in good health. V is TRBV20-1 and J is TRBJ2-3; TCRdb indicates TRBD1, and absent DNA this call remains unverified. CDR3 amino acids: CSARRVTGPPDTQYF.